This T cell receptor (beta chain) was obtained from a study of shared clonotypes between healthy human individuals (dated by TCRdb to 2020 to 2021). In the study overall: A couple of women and a few men aged 18 to 49 years were included in the cohort. For each donor, three plates each were used for CD4 naive and CD4 memory, two plates were used for CD8 naive, and one plate was used for CD8 memory. Blood TCR repertoires of five healthy adults were deeply sequenced to estimate repertoire size and the extent of clonotype sharing between individuals. To increase sequencing depth and limit assay-specific biases, different laboratories used diverse techniques to prepare libraries and sequence TCR repertoires. Leukapheresis yielded between about 0.9 and 10 billion PBMCs per donor.

This clone was seen only once. Its antigen remains undetermined. Nothing much larger sits one base from this clone, and base qualities are not available. The sample holds other DNA sequences that translate to the same CDR3. Donors were healthy HIV-negative adults with no recently reported acute infections or vaccinations. Only Caucasian adults living in Nashville, Tennessee, USA were represented among the donors. CD4+ T cells were enriched through magnetic negative selection, after which naive cells were positively selected on CD45RA and the remaining negative fraction served as the memory subset. Blood was collected by leukapheresis, and PBMCs were isolated by Ficoll-Histopaque density gradient centrifugation and then cryopreserved in liquid nitrogen vapor phase. Analytical flow cytometry was used to check the purity and quantity of every magnetically sorted T cell population. Genomic DNA was isolated from every sorted fraction and measured by UV absorbance on a Nanodrop 2000c.

Results the study describes overall, beyond this receptor: Only blood was sampled, and tissue TCR repertoires likely differ from those in blood. Sharing across a few donors was observed for about 4.8% of naive CD4, 3.5% of naive CD8, 2.3% of memory CD4, and roughly 0.4% of memory CD8 clonotypes. Incomplete sequencing was indicated by rarefaction of sorted-subset datasets, despite the large sequencing depth. Clonotypes shared by all four sorted-subset donors showed higher generation probabilities than non-shared clonotypes. Because the study included only a small number of donors, the genetic and exposure-history diversity represented was limited. Based on pairwise subsampling, the degree of clonotype sharing among donors was expected to be affected by sequencing depth. Estimated clonotype richness was generally larger for naive than for memory subsets.

The CDR1 and CDR2 encoded by the germline V gene (reference sequence) are SEHNR and FQNEAQ. Including cysteine and phenylalanine, the CDR3 has 13 amino acids. Only the CDR3 DNA stays, 39 bases, in frame from base 1. Relative to germline, V is 1 base shorter and J is 4 bases shorter, with 7 bases between their ends. Using the deep immunoSEQ assay, TCR CDR3 regions were amplified from genomic DNA by multiplex PCR. Extracted genomic DNA from each cell subset was spread evenly across all wells of several immunoSEQ 96-well plates, with each plate serving as a replicate. For sorted subsets, approximately 210 ng of genomic DNA, equivalent to 25,000 to 30,000 T cell genomes, went into each replicate PCR. Purified libraries were quantified with a Qubit 3.0 fluorometer, sized on a Bioanalyzer 2100, and re-quantified with the KAPA Library Quantification kit. Each immunoSEQ 96-well plate was sequenced on its own single-read 150-cycle Illumina NextSeq 550 flow cell. The authors' pipeline ran thus. The immunoSEQ output contained only junctional sequences without quality scores, so filtering could not match that applied to full-length reads. To assign V/J genes and CDR3, sequences were annotated using PyIR, a Python wrapper for IgBLAST v1.9, with IMGT germline references. Any read was removed if the V/J assignment was weak (E-value above 1e-6), the CDR3 was missing, or the read contained stop codons, out-of-frame junctions, or ambiguous translated residues. A V3J clonotype was defined by an identical inferred V gene, J gene, and CDR3 amino acid sequence. Percentage overlap between repertoires was calculated by dividing the number of shared unique clonotypes by the size of the smaller repertoire. RTK rarefaction, the Chao1 estimator, and Recon v2.1 estimates of unobserved clonotypes were used to assess repertoire richness. Generation probabilities for all TCRbeta clonotypes obtained by the gDNA method from a few donors were computed using OLGA. Held by TCRdb, this immuneACCESS table contains in-frame sequences only and omits some clones. Under half of the omission traces to an unresolved V gene where checked; the cause of the rest is unknown. Clone size and V and J calls were adopted from that table, with D and trimming inferred from the DNA. For this sample the table gives hundreds of thousands of clones, of which 96% were detected only once. The ten largest account for less than 0.06% of the sample.

This TCR was sampled from a woman younger than 45 in good health. The V and J segments used are TRBV7-9 and TRBJ1-1; the D gene identity is not certain. Material: naive CD4+ T cells sorted from blood. Read against the paper, the sample's cell subset or site label means: CD45RA+ positively selected. In nucleotide form, the sequence is TGTGCCAGCAGCTTAGAGGGAGGCACTGAAGCTTTCTTT. This translates into CASSLEGGTEAFF.